The entry below describes one T cell receptor (beta chain). Its antigen is undetermined. This specimen belongs to a study of tumor and adjacent non-tumor tissue in lung cancer. Study information: There were 11 to 13 adenocarcinoma, 2 squamous cell carcinoma and 1 small cell lung cancer cases. Some 4.2 million productive TCRbeta reads were obtained per sample on average. Whole-study results and caveats: Tumor repertoires had a smaller top 100 clone share than normal lung.

This sample's RNA came from whole unsorted tissue. TCRbeta libraries were built with three rounds of nested PCR, modified from ARM-PCR. TCRdb fed the multiplex PCR reads into MiXCR, producing one record per CDR3 protein. This sample carries tens of thousands of distinct CDR3 sequences, roughly 60% of them seen once, and the ten largest clones take roughly 21%. The CDR3 length is 15 residues. Trimming took 7 bases from V and 6 from J; bases not matched to a gene: 9. CDR1 is KGHDR and CDR2 is SFDVKD in the germline V gene. The sequenced material came from lung tumor tissue. This rearrangement joins TRBV24-1 to TRBJ2-1; 9 bases agree with TRBD1. The origin of this receptor is a man over 45 with non-small cell lung cancer. CDR3 sequence: CATRDPGTGSNEQFF. The CDR3 region has the DNA TGTGCCACCAGAGATCCGGGGACAGGGAGCAATGAGCAGTTCTTC.